Described below is a single T cell receptor beta chain sequence and its context. Its antigen remains unidentified. This sample is part of a study of OX40 agonist ivuxolimab in advanced cancers. Study background: The dose-escalation cohort had hepatocellular carcinoma, melanoma, renal cell or head and neck cancer. The mean age was about 61 years, ranging from about 20 to 79, with approximately 83% of participants male.

The data were produced by immunoSEQ multiplex PCR, yet TCRdb's version contains in-frame clones alone and is incomplete. This repertoire shows roughly 58,000 clones, roughly nine tenths found once; its top ten account for around 0.79%. General study results and limits: In the expanded peripheral T cells, antigen specificity was never determined.

Anyone with autoimmune disease history or systemic immunosuppression was excluded. The origin of this receptor is an adult with an advanced solid tumor such as melanoma, head and neck, liver or kidney cancer. The input for sequencing was CD4+ or CD8+ T cells sorted from blood, taken in a trial of the OX40 agonist ivuxolimab.

CDR3 DNA: TGTGCCAGCAGCCGTACCGGACTCGACACTGAAGCTTTCTTT. Encoded protein: CASSRTGLDTEAFF. The rearrangement joins TRBV28 to TRBJ1-1, with D unresolved. CDR1 and CDR2 from the germline V gene are MDHEN and SYDVKM. V was pared by 6 bases and J by 3 bases, with 14 bases between. CDR3 length: 14 amino acids. Together with reference TRBV28 and TRBJ1-1, the CDR3 gives the full variable domain: DVKVTQSSRYLVKRTGEKVFLECVQDMDHENMFWYRQDPGLGLRLIYFSYDVKMKEKGDIPEGYSVSREKKERFSLILESASTNQTSMYLCASSRTGLDTEAFFGQGTRLTVV.